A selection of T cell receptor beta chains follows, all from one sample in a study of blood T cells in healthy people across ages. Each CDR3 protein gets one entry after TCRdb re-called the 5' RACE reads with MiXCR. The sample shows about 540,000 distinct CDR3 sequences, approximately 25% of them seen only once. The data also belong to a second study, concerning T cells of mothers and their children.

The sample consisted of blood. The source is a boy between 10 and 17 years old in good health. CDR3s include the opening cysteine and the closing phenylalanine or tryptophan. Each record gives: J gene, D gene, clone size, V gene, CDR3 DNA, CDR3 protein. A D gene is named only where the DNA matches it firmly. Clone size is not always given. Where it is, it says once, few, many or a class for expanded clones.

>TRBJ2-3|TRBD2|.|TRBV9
TGTGCCAGCAGCGCTCCGGGGGGGGGAGATACGCAGTATTTT
CASSAPGGGDTQYF
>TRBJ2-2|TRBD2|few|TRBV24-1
TGTGCCACCAGTGATTCCCTACTAGCGGGGTCGAACACCGGGGAGCTGTTTTTT
CATSDSLLAGSNTGELFF
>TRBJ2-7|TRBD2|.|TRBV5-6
TGTGCCAGCAGCTTCAGGCCTAGCGGGACCTACGAGCAGTACTTC
CASSFRPSGTYEQYF
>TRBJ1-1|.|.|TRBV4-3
TGCGCCAGCAGCCAAGAGATGGGACTTAACACTGAAGCTTTCTTT
CASSQEMGLNTEAFF
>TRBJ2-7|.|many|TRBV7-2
TGTGCCAGCAGCTTGCCTAGCTCCTACGAGCAGTACTTC
CASSLPSSYEQYF
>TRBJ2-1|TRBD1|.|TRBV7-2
TGTGCCAGCAGCTTAGGCGGGACAGGGAGATACAATGAGCAGTTCTTC
CASSLGGTGRYNEQFF
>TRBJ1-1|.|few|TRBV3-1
TGTGCCAGCAGCCAAACAGGTCGTACGTTCTTT
CASSQTGRTFF
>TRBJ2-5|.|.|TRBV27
TGTGCCAGCAGTTTTTGGCCGATCCAAGAGACCCAGTACTTC
CASSFWPIQETQYF
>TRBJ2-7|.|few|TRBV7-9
TGTGCCAGCAGCTTTCTGGTTAACGAGCAGTACTTC
CASSFLVNEQYF
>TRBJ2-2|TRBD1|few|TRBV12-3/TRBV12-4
TGTGCCAGCGGCTCCCCGGGACAGGGCCGTAACACCGGGGAGCTGTTTTTT
CASGSPGQGRNTGELFF
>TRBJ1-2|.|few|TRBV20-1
TGCAAAGCGGAGGAGGCGGATGGCTACACCTTC
CKAEEADGYTF
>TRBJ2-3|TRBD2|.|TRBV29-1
TGCAGCGTTGCCCTAACTAGCGGAGCGTCAGGTACGCAGTATTTT
CSVALTSGASGTQYF
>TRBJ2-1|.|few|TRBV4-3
TGCGCCAGCAGCCAAGCCCCGTACAATGAGCAGTTCTTC
CASSQAPYNEQFF
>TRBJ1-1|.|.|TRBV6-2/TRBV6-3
TGTGCCAGCGGTTACGGGCCGAACACTGAAGCTTTCTTT
CASGYGPNTEAFF
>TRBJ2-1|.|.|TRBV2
TGTGCCAGCAGTACCGACGGCAGGGGAGAGCAGTTCTTC
CASSTDGRGEQFF
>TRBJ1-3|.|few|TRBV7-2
TGTGCCAGCACCCTTACGGGGGGATTCTCTGGAAACACCATATATTTT
CASTLTGGFSGNTIYF
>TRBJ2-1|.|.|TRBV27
TGTGCCAGCAGTTTAACCGACGGCAATGAGCAGTTCTTC
CASSLTDGNEQFF
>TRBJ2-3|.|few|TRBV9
TGTGCCAGCAGCGTAGAGGTCAGCACAGATACGCAGTATTTT
CASSVEVSTDTQYF
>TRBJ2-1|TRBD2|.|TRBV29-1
TGCAGCGTGCGAAGGACTAGCGGGGGGGTAATAGGTGAGCAGTTCTTC
CSVRRTSGGVIGEQFF
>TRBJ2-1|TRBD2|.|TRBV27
TGTGCCAGCAGTTTAACCCGACTAGCGGGAGTGTCAAATGAGCAGTTCTTC
CASSLTRLAGVSNEQFF
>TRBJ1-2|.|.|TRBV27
TGTGCCAGCAGTAATTTGGCTAACTATGGCCACACCTTC
CASSNLANYGHTF
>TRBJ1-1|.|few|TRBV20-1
TGCAGTGCTAGAGATATTTTCTCCCCGCGGACAGTTGCAAATGAAGCTTTCTTT
CSARDIFSPRTVANEAFF
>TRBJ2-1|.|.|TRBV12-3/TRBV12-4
TGTGCCAGCAGTCTCAATCGGCTCCCCTACAATGAGCAGTTCTTC
CASSLNRLPYNEQFF
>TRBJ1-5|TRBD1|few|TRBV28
TGTGCCAGCAGGCTGACAGGGTATCAGCCCCAGCATTTT
CASRLTGYQPQHF